These T cell receptor beta chains were read from a single sample in a study of OX40 agonist ivuxolimab in advanced cancers. Only in-frame clones appear in the TCRdb table, and some are missing; sequencing was by immunoSEQ multiplex PCR. Here the sample spans around 73,000 clones, approximately 90% being singletons. The material sequenced was CD4+ or CD8+ T cells sorted from blood, taken in a trial of the OX40 agonist ivuxolimab. The receptors originated from an adult with an advanced solid tumor such as melanoma, head and neck, liver or kidney cancer. Each CDR3 is given with its conserved first and last residue. Rows may omit the clone size; those that give it use once, few, many or a size class.

CDR3 protein	V gene	clone size	J gene
CASKWTDTDTQYF	TRBV2	NA	TRBJ2-3
CASSLGGVRLYEQYF	TRBV5-8	NA	TRBJ2-7
CASSLQNSGSGETQYF	TRBV18	NA	TRBJ2-5
CASSYWGQGDQQYF	TRBV7-8	NA	TRBJ2-7
CASSGTLAGTDTQYF	TRBV6-1	once	TRBJ2-3
CASSFSGKETQYF	TRBV11-3	NA	TRBJ2-5
CASSVFGYTEAFF	TRBV9	few	TRBJ1-1
CASSQTGGGEQFF	TRBV19	NA	TRBJ2-1
CASSPKEATNTGELFF	TRBV7-9	few	TRBJ2-2
CASSLFRDSYEQYF	TRBV6-5	NA	TRBJ2-7
CAWTGPGGSPLHF	TRBV30	NA	TRBJ1-6
CASSPPSRGNEQFF	TRBV18	NA	TRBJ2-1